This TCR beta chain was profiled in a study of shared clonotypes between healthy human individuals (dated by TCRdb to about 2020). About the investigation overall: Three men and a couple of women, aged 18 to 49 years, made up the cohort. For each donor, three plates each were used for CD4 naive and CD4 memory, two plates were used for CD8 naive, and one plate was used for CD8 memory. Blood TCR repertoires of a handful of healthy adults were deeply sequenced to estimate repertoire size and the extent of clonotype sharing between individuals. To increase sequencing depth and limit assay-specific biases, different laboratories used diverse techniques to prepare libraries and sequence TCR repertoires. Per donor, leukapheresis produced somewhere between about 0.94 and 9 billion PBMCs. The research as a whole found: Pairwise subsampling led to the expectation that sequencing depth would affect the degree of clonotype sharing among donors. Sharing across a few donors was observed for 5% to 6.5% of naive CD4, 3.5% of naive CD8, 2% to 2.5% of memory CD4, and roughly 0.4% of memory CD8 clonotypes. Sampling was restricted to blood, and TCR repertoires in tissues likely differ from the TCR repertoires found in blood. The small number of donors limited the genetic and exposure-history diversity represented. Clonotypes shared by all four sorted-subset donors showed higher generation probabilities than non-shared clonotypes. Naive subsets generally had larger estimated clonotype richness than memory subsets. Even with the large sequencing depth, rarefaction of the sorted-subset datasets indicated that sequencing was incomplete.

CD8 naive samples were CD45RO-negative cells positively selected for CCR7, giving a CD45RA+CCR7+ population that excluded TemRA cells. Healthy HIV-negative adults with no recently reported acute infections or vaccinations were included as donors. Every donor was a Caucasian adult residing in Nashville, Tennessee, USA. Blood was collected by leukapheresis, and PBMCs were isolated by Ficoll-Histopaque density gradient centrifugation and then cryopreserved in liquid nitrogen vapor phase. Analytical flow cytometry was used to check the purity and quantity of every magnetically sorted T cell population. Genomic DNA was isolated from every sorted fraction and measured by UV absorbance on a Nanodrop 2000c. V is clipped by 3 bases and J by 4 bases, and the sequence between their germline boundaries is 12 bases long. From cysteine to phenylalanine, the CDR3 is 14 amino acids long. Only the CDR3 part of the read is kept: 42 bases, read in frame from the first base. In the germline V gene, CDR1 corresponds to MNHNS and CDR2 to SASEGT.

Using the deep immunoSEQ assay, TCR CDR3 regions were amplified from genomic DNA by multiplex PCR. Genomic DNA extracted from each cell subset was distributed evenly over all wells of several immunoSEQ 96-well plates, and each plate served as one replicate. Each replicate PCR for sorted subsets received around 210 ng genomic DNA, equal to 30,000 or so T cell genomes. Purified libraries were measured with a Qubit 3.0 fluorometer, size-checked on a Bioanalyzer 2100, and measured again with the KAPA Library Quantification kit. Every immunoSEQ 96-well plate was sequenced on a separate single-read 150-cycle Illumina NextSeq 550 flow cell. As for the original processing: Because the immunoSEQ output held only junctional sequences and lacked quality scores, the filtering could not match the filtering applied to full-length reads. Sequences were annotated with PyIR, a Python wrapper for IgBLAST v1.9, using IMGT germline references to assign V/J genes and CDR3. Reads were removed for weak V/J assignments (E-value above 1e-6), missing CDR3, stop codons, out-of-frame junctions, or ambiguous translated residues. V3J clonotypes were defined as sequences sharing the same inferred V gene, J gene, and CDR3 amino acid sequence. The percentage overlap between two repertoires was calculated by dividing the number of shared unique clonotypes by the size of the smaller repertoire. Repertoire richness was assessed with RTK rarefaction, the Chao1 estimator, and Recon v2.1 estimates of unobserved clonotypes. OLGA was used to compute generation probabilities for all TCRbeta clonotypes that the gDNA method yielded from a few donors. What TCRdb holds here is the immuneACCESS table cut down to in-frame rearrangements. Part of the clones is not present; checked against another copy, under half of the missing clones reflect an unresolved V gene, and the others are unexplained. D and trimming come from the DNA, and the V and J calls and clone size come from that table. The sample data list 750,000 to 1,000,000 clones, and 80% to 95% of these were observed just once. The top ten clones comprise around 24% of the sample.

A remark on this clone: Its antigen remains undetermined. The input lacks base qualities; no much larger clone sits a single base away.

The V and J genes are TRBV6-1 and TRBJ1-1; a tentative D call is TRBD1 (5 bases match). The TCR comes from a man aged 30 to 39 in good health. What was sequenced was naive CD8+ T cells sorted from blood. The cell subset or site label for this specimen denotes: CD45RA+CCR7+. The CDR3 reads CASSEAWGSTEAFF. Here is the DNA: TGTGCCAGCAGTGAGGCATGGGGCAGCACTGAAGCTTTCTTT.